This note documents a single TCR beta chain sequence. Its specificity is not known. An end of the junction differs from the germline gene, which may be a read error. RNA and DNA were co-extracted from about 20-30 mg of unsorted bulk tissue. These data belong to a study of tumor-infiltrating lymphocytes in primary liver carcinoma. Study findings and constraints: Blood fell significantly below tumors in its top-250-clone fraction (p = 0.039).

CDR1 and CDR2 (germline): SGHDN, FVKESK. This CDR3 region has 20 residues. Total RNA amounting to around 540 ng was the source from which TCR beta cDNA was made with a constant-region primer. Libraries of TCR beta came from three nested multiplex PCR rounds with slightly modified ARM-PCR. The study ran its first two PCR rounds for roughly 10 cycles each, using TRBV1-TRBV30 forward primers and a C-beta reverse primer. TCRdb re-called the multiplex PCR reads through MiXCR, storing one row per CDR3 protein. The repertoire holds roughly 80,000 distinct CDR3 sequences, with 65% to 75% as singletons. This chain connects TRBV14 to TRBJ2-1; 9 bases are shared with TRBD2. This clonotype was sampled from a man in his forties or fifties with primary liver carcinoma and hepatitis B virus infection. Material: tumor-adjacent normal liver tissue. The CDR3 protein is CTSSQATSGYLLGSYNEHFF. Here the CDR3 DNA reads TGTACCAGCAGCCAAGCAACTAGCGGGTACCTATTGGGCTCCTACAATGAGCACTTCTTC.